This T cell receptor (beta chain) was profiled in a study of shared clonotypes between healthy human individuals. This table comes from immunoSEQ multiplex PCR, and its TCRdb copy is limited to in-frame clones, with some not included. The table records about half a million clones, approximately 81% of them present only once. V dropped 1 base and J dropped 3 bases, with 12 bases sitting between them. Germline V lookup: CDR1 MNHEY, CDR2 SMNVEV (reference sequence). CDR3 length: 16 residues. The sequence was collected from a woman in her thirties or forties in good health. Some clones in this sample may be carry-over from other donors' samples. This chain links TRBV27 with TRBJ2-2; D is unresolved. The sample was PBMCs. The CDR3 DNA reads TGTGCCAGCAGTTTATTCGGGCTACGGGACACCGGGGAGCTGTTTTTT. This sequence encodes CASSLFGLRDTGELFF.